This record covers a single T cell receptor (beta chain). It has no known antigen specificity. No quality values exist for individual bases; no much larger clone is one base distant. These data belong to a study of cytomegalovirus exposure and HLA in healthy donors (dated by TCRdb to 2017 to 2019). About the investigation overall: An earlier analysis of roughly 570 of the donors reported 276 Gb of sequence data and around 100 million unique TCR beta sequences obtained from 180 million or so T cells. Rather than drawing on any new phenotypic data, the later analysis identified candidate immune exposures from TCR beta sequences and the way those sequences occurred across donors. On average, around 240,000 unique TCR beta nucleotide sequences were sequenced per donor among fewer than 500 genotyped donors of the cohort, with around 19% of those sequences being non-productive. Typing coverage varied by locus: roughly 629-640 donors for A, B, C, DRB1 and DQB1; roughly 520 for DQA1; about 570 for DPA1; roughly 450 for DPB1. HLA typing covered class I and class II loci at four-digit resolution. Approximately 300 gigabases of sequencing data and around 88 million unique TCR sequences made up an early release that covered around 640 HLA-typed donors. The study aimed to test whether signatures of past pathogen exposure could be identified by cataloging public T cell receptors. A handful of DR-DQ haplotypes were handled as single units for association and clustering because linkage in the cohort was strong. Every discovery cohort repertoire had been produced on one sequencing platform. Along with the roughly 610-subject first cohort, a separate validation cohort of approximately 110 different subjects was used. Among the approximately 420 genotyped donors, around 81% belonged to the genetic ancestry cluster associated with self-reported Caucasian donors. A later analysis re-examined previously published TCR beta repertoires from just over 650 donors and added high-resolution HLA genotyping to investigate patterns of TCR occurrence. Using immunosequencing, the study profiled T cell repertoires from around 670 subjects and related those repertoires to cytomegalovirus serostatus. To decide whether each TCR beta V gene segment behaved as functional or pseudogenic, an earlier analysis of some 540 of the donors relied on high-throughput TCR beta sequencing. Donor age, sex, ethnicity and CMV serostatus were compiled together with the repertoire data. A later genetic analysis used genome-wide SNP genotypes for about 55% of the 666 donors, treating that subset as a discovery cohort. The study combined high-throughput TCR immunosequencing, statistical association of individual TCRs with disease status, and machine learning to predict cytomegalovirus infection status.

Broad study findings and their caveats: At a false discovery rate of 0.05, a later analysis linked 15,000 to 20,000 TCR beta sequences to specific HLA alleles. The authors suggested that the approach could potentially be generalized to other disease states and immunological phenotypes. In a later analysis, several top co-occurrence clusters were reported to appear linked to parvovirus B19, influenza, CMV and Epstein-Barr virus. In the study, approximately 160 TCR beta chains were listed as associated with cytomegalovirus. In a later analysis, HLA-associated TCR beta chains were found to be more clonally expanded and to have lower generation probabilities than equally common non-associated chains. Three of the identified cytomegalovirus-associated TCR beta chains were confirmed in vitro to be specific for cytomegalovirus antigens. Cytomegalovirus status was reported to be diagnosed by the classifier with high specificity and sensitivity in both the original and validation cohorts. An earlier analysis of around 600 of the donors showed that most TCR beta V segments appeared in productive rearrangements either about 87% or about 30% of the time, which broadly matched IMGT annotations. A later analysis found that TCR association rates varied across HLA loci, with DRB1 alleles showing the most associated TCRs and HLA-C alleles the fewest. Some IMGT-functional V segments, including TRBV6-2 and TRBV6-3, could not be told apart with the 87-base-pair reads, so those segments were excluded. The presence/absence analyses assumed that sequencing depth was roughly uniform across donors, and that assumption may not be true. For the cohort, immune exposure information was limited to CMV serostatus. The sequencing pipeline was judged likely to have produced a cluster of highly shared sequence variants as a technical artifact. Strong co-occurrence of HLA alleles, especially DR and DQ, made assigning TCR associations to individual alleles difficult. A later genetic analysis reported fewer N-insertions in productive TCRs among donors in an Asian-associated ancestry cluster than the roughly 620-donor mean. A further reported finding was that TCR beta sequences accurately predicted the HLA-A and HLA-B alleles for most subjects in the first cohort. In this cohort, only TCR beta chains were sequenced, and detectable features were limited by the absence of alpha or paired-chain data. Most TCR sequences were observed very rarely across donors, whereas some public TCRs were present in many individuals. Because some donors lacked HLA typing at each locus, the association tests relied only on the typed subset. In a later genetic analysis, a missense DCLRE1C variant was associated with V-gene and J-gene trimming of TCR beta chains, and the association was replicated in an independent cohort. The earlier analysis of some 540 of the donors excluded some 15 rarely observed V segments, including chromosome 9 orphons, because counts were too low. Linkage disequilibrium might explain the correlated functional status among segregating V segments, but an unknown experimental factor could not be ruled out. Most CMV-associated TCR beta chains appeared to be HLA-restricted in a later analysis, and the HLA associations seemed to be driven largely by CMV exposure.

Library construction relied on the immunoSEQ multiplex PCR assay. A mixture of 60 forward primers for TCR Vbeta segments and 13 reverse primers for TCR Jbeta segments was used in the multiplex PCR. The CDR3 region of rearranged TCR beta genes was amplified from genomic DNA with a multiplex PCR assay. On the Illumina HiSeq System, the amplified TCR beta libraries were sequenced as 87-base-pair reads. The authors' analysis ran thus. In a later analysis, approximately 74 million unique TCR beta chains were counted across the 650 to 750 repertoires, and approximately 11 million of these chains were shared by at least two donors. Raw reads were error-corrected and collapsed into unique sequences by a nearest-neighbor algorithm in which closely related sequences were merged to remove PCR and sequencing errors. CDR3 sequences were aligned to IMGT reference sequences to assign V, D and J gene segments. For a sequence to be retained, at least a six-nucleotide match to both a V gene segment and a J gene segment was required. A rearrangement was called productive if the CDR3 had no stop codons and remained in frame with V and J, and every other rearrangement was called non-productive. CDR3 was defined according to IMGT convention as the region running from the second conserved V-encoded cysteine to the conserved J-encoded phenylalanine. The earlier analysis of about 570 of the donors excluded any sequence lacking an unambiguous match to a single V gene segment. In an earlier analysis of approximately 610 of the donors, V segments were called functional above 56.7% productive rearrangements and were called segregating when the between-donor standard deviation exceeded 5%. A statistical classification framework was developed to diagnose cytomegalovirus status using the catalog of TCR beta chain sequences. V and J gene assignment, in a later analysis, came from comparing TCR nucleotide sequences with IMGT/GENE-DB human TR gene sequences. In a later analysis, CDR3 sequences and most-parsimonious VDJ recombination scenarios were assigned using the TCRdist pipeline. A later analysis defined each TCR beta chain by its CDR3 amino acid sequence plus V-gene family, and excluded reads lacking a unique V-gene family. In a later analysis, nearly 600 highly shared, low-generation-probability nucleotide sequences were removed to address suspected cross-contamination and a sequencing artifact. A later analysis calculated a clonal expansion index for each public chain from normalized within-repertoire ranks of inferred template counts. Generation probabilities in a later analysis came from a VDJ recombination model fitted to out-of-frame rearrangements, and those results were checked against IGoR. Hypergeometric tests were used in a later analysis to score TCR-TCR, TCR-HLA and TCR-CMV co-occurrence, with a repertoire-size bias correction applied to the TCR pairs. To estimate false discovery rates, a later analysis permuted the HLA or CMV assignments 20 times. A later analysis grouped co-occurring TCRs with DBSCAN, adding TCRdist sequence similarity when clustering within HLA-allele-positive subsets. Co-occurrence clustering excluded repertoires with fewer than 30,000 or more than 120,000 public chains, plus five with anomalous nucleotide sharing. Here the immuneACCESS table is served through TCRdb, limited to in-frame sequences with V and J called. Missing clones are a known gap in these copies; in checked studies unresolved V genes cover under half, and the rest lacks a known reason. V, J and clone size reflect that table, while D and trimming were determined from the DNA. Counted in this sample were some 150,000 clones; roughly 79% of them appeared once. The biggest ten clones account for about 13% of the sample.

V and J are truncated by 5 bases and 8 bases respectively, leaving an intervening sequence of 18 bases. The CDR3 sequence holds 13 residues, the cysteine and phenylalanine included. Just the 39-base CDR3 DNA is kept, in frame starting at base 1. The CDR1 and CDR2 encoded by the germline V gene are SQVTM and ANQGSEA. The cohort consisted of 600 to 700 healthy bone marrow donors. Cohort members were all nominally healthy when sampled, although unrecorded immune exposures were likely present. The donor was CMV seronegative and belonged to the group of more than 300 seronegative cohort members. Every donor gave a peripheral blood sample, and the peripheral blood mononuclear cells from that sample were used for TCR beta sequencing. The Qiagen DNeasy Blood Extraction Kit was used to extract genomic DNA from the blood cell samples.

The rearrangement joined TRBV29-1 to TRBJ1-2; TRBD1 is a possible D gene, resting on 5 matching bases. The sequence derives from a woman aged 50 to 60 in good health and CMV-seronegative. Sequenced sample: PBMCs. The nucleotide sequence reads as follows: TGCAGCGTTATCACCCAGGGCTCAGGAGGCTACACCTTC. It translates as CSVITQGSGGYTF.